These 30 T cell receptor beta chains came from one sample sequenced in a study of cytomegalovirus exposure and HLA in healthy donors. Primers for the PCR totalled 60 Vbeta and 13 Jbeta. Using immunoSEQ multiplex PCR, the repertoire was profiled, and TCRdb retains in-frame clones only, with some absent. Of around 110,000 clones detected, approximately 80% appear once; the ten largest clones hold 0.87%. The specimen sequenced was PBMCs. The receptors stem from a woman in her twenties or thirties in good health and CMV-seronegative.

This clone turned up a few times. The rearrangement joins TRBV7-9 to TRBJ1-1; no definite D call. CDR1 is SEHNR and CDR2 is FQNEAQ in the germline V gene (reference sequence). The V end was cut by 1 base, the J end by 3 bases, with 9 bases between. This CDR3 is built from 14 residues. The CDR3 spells CASSLGVGDTEAFF. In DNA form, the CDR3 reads TGTGCCAGCAGCTTAGGGGTCGGAGACACTGAAGCTTTCTTT.

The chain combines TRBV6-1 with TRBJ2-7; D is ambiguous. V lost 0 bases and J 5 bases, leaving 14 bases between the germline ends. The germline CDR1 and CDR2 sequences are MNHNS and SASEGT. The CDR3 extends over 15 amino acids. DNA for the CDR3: TGTGCCAGCAGTGAAGCTCTCTTTGCTAAGAACGAGCAGTACTTC. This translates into CASSEALFAKNEQYF.

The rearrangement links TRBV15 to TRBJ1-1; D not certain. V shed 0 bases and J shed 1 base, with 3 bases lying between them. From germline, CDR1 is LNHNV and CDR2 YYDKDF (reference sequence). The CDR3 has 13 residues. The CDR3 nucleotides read TGTGCCACCAGCAGAGACTGGAACACTGAAGCTTTCTTT. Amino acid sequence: CATSRDWNTEAFF.

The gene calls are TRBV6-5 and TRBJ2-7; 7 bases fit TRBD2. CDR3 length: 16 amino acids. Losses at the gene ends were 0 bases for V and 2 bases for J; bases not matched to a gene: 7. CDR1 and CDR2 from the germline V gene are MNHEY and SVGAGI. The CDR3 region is CASSYSPGRVTYEQYF. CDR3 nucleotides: TGTGCCAGCAGTTACTCCCCGGGGAGGGTGACCTACGAGCAGTACTTC.

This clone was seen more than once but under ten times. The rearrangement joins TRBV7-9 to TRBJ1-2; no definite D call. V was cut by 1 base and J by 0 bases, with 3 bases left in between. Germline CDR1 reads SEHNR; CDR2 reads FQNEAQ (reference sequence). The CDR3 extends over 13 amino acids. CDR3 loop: CASSLGANYGYTF. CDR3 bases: TGTGCCAGCAGCTTAGGAGCTAACTATGGCTACACCTTC.

The CDR3 here is CASSSLASGGTVREQYF. In nucleotides, the CDR3 is TGTGCCAGCAGCTCCCTGGCTAGCGGGGGGACTGTAAGGGAGCAGTACTTC. The chain recombines TRBV7-9 with TRBJ2-7, with 11 bases lining up with TRBD2. The germline gives CDR1 SEHNR, CDR2 FQNEAQ (reference sequence). This CDR3 has 17 amino acids. Germline trimming cut 4 bases from V and 7 bases from J; bases unmatched to any gene: 15.

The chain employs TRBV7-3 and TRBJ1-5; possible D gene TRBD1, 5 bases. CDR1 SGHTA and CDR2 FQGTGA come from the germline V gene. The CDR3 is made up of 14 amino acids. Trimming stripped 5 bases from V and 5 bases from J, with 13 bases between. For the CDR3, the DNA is TGTGCCAGCAGCCCTCGGACACGGGATCAGCCCCAGCATTTT. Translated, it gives CASSPRTRDQPQHF.

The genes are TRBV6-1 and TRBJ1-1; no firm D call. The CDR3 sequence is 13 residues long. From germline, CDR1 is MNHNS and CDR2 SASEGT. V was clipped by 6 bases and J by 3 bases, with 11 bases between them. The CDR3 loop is CASSAGRDTEAFF. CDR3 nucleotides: TGTGCCAGCAGCGCCGGGAGGGACACTGAAGCTTTCTTT.

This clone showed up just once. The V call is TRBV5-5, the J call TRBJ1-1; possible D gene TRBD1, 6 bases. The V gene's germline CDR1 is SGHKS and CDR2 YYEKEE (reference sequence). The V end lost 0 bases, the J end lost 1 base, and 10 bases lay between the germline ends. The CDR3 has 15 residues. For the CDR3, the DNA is TGTGCCAGCAGCTTGGTGGGGGGGCGGAACACTGAAGCTTTCTTT. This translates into CASSLVGGRNTEAFF.

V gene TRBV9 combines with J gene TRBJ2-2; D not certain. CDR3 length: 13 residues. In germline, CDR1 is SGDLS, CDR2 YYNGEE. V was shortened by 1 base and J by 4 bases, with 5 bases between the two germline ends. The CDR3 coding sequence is TGTGCCAGCAGCGTATATGTCACCGGGGAGCTGTTTTTT. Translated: CASSVYVTGELFF.

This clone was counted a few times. The CDR3 DNA sequence: TGTGCCAGCAGCTGGACAGAGAACACTGAAGCTTTCTTT. This encodes CASSWTENTEAFF. The rearrangement links TRBV6-6 to TRBJ1-1, with a tentative D call TRBD1 (6 bases). Looked up from germline, CDR1 is MNHNY and CDR2 is SVGAGI (reference sequence). The CDR3 has 13 amino acids. The V end was cut by 6 bases, the J end by 1 base, with 9 bases between.

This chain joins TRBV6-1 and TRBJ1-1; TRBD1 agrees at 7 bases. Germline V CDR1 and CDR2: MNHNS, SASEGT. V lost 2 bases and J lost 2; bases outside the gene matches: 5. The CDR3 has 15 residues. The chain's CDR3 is CASSELGTANTEAFF. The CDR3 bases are TGTGCCAGCAGTGAACTTGGGACAGCCAACACTGAAGCTTTCTTT.

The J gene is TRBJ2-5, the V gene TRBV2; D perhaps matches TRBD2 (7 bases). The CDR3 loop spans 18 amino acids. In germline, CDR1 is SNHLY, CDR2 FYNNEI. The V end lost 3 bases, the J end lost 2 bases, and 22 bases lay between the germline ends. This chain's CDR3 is CASSDGGFEGGVQETQYF. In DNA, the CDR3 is TGTGCCAGCAGTGATGGGGGGTTTGAGGGGGGGGTTCAAGAGACCCAGTACTTC.

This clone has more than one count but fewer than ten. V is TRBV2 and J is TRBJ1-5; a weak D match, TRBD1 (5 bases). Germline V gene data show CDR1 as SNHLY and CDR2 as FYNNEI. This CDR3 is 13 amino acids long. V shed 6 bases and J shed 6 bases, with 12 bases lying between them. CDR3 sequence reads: CASSGRDSQPQHF. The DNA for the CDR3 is TGTGCCAGCAGCGGCAGGGATAGTCAGCCCCAGCATTTT.

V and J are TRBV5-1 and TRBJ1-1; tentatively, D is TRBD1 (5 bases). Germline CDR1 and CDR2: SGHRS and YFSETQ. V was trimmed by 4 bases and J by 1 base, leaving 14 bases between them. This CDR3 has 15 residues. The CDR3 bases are TGCGCCAGCAGCCTTCCGACAGAGCCGAACACTGAAGCTTTCTTT. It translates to CASSLPTEPNTEAFF.

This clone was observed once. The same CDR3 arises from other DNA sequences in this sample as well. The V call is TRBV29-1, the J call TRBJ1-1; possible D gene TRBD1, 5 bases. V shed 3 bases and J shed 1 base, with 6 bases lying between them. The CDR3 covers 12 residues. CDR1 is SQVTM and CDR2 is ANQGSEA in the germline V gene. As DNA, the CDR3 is TGCAGCGTTGACGGGGGGAACACTGAAGCTTTCTTT. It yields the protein CSVDGGNTEAFF.

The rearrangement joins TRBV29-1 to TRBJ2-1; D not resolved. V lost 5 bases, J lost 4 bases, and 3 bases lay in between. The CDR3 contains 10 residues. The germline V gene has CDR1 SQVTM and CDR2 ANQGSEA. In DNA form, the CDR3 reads TGCAGCGTTTCGTACAATGAGCAGTTCTTC. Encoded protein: CSVSYNEQFF.

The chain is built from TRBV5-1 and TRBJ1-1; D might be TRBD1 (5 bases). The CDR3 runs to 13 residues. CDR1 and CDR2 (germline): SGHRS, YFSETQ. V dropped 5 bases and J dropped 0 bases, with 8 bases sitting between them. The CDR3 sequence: CASSEDMNTEAFF. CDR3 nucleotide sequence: TGCGCCAGCAGTGAGGACATGAACACTGAAGCTTTCTTT.

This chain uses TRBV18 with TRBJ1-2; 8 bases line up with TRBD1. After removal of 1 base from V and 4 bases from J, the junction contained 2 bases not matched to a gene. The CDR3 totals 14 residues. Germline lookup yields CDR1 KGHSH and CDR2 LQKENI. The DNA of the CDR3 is TGTGCCAGCTCACCACGGACAGGGCGCTATGGCTACACCTTC. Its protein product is CASSPRTGRYGYTF. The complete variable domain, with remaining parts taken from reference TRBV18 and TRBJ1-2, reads NAGVMQNPRHLVRRRGQEARLRCSPMKGHSHVYWYRQLPEEGLKFMVYLQKENIIDESGMPKERFSAEFPKEGPSILRIQQVVRGDSAAYFCASSPRTGRYGYTFGSGTRLTVV.

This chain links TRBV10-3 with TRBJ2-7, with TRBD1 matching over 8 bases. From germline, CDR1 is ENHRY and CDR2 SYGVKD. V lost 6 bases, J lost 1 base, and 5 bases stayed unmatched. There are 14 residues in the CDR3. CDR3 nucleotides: TGTGCCATCAGCTATACAGGGGGTTCCTACGAGCAGTACTTC. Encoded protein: CAISYTGGSYEQYF.

CDR3 in DNA: TGTGCCACCTCGGGACAGATGACCTACGAGCAGTACTTC. It is translated as CATSGQMTYEQYF. The chain links TRBV27 to TRBJ2-7; 7 bases are a match to TRBD1. Germline V gene lookup returns CDR1 MNHEY and CDR2 SMNVEV (reference sequence). J gave up 2 bases and V 10 bases, and 8 bases lay outside the gene matches. The CDR3 extends over 13 amino acids.

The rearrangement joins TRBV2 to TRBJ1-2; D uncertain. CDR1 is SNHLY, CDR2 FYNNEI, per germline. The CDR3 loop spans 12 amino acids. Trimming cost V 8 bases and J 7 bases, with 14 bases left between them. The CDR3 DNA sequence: TGTGCCAGCCCGGTGCGGATGGGTGGCTACACCTTC. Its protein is CASPVRMGGYTF.

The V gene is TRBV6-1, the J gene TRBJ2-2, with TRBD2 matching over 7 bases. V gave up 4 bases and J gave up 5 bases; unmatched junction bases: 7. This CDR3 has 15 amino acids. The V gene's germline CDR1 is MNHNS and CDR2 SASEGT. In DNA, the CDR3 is TGTGCCAGCAGTGGGGCGGGAGCGGGAACCGGGGAGCTGTTTTTT. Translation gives CASSGAGAGTGELFF.

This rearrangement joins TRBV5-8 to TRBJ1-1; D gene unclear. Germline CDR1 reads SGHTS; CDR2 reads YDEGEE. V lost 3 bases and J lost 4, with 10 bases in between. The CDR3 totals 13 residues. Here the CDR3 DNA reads TGTGCCAGCAGCTCGAGGAGTACCACTGAAGCTTTCTTT. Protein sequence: CASSSRSTTEAFF.

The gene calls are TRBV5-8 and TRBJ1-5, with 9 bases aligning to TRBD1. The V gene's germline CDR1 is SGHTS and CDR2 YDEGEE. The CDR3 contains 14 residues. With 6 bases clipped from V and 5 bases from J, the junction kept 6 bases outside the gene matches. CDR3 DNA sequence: TGTGCCAGCATCAGGACAGGGGCGGATCAGCCCCAGCATTTT. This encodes CASIRTGADQPQHF.

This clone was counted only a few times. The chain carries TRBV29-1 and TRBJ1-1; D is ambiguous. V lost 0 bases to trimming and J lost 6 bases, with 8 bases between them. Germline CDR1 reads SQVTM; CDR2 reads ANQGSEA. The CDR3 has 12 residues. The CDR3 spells CSVEDSTAEAFF. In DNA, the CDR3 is TGCAGCGTTGAAGATAGTACGGCTGAAGCTTTCTTT.

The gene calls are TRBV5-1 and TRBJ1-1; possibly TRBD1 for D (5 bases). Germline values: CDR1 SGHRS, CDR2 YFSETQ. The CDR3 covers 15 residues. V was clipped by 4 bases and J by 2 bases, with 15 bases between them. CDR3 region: CASSLPSGGNTEAFF. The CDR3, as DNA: TGCGCCAGCAGCCTACCCTCCGGGGGTAACACTGAAGCTTTCTTT. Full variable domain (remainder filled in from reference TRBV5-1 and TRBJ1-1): KAGVTQTPRYLIKTRGQQVTLSCSPISGHRSVSWYQQTPGQGLQFLFEYFSETQRNKGNFPGRFSGRQFSNSRSEMNVSTLELGDSALYLCASSLPSGGNTEAFFGQGTRLTVV.

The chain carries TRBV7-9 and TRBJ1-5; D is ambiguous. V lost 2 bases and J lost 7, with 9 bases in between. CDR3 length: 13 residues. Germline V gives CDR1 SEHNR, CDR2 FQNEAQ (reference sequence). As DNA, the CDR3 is TGTGCCAGCAGCTTACGAGGCGGGCAGCCCCAGCATTTT. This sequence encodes CASSLRGGQPQHF. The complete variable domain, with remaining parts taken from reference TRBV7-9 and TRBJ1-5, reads DTGVSQNPRHKITKRGQNVTFRCDPISEHNRLYWYRQTLGQGPEFLTYFQNEAQLEKSRLLSDRFSAERPKGSFSTLEIQRTEQGDSAMYLCASSLRGGQPQHFGDGTRLSIL.

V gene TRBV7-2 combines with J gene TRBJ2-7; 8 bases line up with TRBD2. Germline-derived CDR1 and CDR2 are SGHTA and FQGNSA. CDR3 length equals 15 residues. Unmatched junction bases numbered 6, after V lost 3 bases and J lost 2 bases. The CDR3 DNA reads TGTGCCAGCAGCTTCGGGGGGGCCGCAACCTACGAGCAGTACTTC. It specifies CASSFGGAATYEQYF.

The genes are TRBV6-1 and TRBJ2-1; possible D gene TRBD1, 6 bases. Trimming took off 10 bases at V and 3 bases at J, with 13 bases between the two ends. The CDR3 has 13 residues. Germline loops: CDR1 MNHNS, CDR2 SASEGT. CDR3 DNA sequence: TGTGCCACCGACAGGTCTGACTACAATGAGCAGTTCTTC. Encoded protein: CATDRSDYNEQFF.